These 9 T cell receptor beta chains were sequenced from one sample in a study of shared clonotypes between healthy human individuals. Assay: immunoSEQ multiplex PCR; the TCRdb copy retains only in-frame clones and omits some. This sample has about 490,000 clones, with about 80% found just once. Sequenced material: PBMCs. The receptor set was obtained from a middle-aged woman in good health. Some clones in this sample may be carry-over from other donors' samples.

The rearrangement uses TRBV5-1 and TRBJ1-3, with D tentatively TRBD1 (5 bases). The V and J ends lost 4 bases and 2 bases respectively, with 16 bases between them. CDR1 SGHRS and CDR2 YFSETQ come from the germline V gene. CDR3 length: 16 residues. CDR3 nucleotides: TGCGCCAGCAGCCTGGCTGGGGGATCTACTGGAAACACCATATATTTT. Its protein product is CASSLAGGSTGNTIYF.

The CDR3 nucleotides are TGTGCCAGCAGTCGACTAGCGGGCACCTACGAGCAGTACTTC. Translation: CASSRLAGTYEQYF. The V call is TRBV28, the J call TRBJ2-7; 10 bases are a match to TRBD2. This CDR3 region has 14 residues. V shed 5 bases and J 2 bases; nucleotides not matched to a gene: 3. Germline V lookup: CDR1 MDHEN, CDR2 SYDVKM.

This chain uses TRBV28 with TRBJ2-3; 11 nucleotides match TRBD2. The CDR3 is 19 residues long. After removal of 3 bases from V and 0 bases from J, the junction contained 11 bases not matched to a gene. Germline CDR1 is MDHEN and CDR2 is SYDVKM. The CDR3 protein is CASSFPPPSSGRSTDTQYF. The CDR3 nucleotides are TGTGCCAGCAGTTTTCCCCCCCCCTCTAGCGGGAGGAGCACAGATACGCAGTATTTT.

The CDR3 loop reads CASSPRDRASWETQYF. As DNA, the CDR3 is TGTGCCAGTAGTCCAAGGGACAGGGCGTCATGGGAGACCCAGTACTTC. The chain employs TRBV19 and TRBJ2-5, with 9 positions matching TRBD1. With 5 bases clipped from V and 5 bases from J, the junction kept 12 bases outside the gene matches. The CDR3 contains 16 residues. Per the germline V gene, CDR1 is LNHDA and CDR2 is SQIVND (reference sequence).

The CDR3 sequence is CASSFAHEAEKTSSSYEQYF. The DNA for the CDR3 is TGCGCCAGCAGCTTTGCACACGAGGCGGAAAAGACCTCAAGCTCCTACGAGCAGTACTTC. The chain links TRBV5-1 to TRBJ2-7; D gene ambiguous. Germline V gives CDR1 SGHRS, CDR2 YFSETQ. V was pared by 2 bases and J by 0 bases, with 27 bases between. The CDR3 is 20 amino acids.

This clone was observed a few times. The gene calls are TRBV6-9 and TRBJ2-5; the match to TRBD2 covers 9 bases. The germline gives CDR1 MNHGY, CDR2 SVAAGI. Trimming took 8 bases from V and 5 from J; bases not matched to a gene: 9. The CDR3 spans 14 residues. The CDR3 region is CASHLAGRWETQYF. The CDR3 bases are TGTGCCAGCCATCTAGCGGGAAGATGGGAGACCCAGTACTTC.

The J gene is TRBJ2-3, the V gene TRBV11-1, with 11 positions matching TRBD2. Unmatched junction bases numbered 3, after V lost 5 bases and J lost 2 bases. The CDR3 has 15 residues. Germline V gene sequence: CDR1 SGHAT, CDR2 FQDESV (reference sequence). The DNA for the CDR3 is TGTGCCAGCAGCCAGACTAGCGGGAACACAGATACGCAGTATTTT. As protein: CASSQTSGNTDTQYF.

The count of this clone is one. The gene calls are TRBV7-2 and TRBJ1-4; the match to TRBD1 covers 7 bases. The ends lost 4 bases at V and 7 bases at J; junction bases unmatched: 6. Germline lookup yields CDR1 SGHTA and CDR2 FQGNSA. CDR3 length equals 14 residues. The CDR3 bases are TGTGCCAGCAGCTACAGGGGAACAGGTGAAAAACTGTTTTTT. Protein sequence: CASSYRGTGEKLFF. Combining the CDR3 with reference TRBV7-2 and TRBJ1-4 gives the whole variable domain GAGVSQSPSNKVTEKGKDVELRCDPISGHTALYWYRQSLGQGLEFLIYFQGNSAPDKSGLPSDRFSAERTGGSVSTLTIQRTQQEDSAVYLCASSYRGTGEKLFFGSGTQLSVL.

This clone was found a few times. The V gene is TRBV27, the J gene TRBJ1-2; 11 positions match TRBD1. Per the germline V gene, CDR1 is MNHEY and CDR2 is SMNVEV (reference sequence). The CDR3 totals 16 residues. V trimming: 5 bases; J trimming: 4 bases; junction bases outside the gene matches: 9. CDR3 in amino acids: CASSRAWDRGTYGYTF. CDR3 DNA: TGTGCCAGCAGTCGTGCCTGGGACAGGGGGACCTATGGCTACACCTTC.